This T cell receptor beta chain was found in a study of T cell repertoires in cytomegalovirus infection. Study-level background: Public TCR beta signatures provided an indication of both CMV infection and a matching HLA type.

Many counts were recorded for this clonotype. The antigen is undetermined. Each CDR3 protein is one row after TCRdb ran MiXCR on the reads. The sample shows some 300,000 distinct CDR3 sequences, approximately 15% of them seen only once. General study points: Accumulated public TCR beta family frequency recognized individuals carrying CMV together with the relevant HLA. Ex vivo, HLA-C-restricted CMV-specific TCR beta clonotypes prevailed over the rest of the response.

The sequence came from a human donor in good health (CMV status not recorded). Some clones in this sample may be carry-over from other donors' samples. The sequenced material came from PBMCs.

The CDR3 DNA reads TGTGCCAGCAGCTTAATACCCGGGGGTAGCGGGGAGCTGTTTTTT. Translated: CASSLIPGGSGELFF. V and J are TRBV7-3 and TRBJ2-2; weak D call: TRBD2 (6 bases). CDR3 length: 15 residues. Trimming removed 1 base at V and 7 bases at J, with 13 bases between. Germline V gives CDR1 SGHTA, CDR2 FQGTGA.